This T cell receptor (beta chain) was sequenced for a study of shared clonotypes between healthy human individuals. Naive-designated CD8 cells lacked CD45RO, were positively enriched for CCR7, and omitted terminally differentiated effector memory CD45RA+ cells. Donation came from healthy HIV-negative adults that had no recent acute infections or vaccinations. This clone was picked up one time. Its antigen is still unknown. CDR1 and CDR2 from the germline V gene are MNHEY and SMNVEV (reference sequence). After removal of 6 bases from V and 5 bases from J, the junction contained 7 bases not matched to a gene. The CDR3 length is 13 residues. Repertoires were generated with immunoSEQ multiplex PCR, while TCRdb's copy carries only in-frame clones and drops some. The table lists over 2 million clones, about 95% of them singletons. Broader study findings: Several donors had about 5.1% of their naive CD4 clonotypes in common. Investigators collected only blood, and repertoires in tissues likely differ.

Specimen: naive CD8+ T cells sorted from blood. The receptor was isolated from a man younger than 35 in good health. The chain is built from TRBV27 and TRBJ2-7; 7 nucleotides match TRBD1. In DNA, the CDR3 is TGTGCCAGCAGCCAGACAGGGATCAACGAGCAGTACTTC. It yields the protein CASSQTGINEQYF.